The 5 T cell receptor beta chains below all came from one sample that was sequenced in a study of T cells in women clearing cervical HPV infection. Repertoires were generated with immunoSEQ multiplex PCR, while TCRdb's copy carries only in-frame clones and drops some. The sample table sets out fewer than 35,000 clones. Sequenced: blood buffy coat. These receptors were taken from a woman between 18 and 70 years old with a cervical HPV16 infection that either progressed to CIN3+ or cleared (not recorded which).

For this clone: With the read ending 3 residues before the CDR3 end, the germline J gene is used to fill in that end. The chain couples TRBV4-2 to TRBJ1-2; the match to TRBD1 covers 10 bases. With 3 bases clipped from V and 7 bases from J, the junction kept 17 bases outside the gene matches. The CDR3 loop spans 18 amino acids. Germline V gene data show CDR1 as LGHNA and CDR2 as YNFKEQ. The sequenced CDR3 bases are TGTGCCAGCAGCCAGCCGACAGGGGGCTACTCTGATTCGAGTGGC. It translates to CASSQPTGGYSDSSG. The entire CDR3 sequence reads CASSQPTGGYSDSSGYTF.

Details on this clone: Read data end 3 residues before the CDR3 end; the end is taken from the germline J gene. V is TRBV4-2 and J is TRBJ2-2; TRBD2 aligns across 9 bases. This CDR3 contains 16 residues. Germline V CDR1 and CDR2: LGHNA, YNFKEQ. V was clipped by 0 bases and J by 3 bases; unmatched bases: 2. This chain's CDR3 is CASSQDRLADTGELFF. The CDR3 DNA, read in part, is TGTGCCAGCAGCCAAGATAGACTAGCGGACACCGGGGAG.

Partial CDR3 DNA: TGTGCCAGCAGCTTCCCCTCAGGGACAGAC. Translated: CASSFPSGTD. The whole CDR3 sequence is CASSFPSGTDYTF. The chain is built from TRBV11-3 and TRBJ1-2; 7 positions match TRBD1. The read is 3 residues too short to cover the CDR3 end, so that end is filled in from the germline J gene. The CDR3 is 13 amino acids. Germline V lookup: CDR1 SGHNT, CDR2 YENEEA.

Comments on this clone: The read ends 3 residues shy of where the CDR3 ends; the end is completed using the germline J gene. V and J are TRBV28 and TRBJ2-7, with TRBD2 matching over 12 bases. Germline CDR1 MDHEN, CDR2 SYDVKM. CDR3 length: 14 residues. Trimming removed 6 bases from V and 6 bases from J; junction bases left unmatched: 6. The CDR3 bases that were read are TGTGCCAGCAGGACTAGCGGGAGTGTTACCGAG. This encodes CASRTSGSVTE. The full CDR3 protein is CASRTSGSVTEQYF.

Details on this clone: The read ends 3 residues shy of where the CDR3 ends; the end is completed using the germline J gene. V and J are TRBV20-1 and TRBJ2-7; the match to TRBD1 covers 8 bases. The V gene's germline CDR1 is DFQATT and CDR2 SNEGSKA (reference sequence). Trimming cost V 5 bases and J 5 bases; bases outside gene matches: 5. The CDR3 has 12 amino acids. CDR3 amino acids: CSAADREHEQYF. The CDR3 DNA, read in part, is TGCAGTGCTGCGGACAGGGAACACGAG.